The 27 T cell receptor beta chains below come from one sample, sequenced in a study of CD8 T cells in Susac syndrome (dated by TCRdb to 2018 to 2020). Libraries were built with the immunoSEQ multiplex PCR assay. RNA was extracted using the RNeasy kit, and roughly 0.5 to 1 microgram was reverse transcribed with random hexamers. TCRdb redid the processing of the public reads, applying fastp at Q25 and MiXCR, and retained in-frame beta chains. Each entry is one CDR3 protein sequence, shown with its most common DNA and genes. This sample comprises around 180,000 distinct CDR3 sequences, approximately 94% of them detected only once. Around 0.093% of the sample goes to the ten largest clones. What was sequenced was CD4+ T cells from PBMCs. These receptors came from a human donor with multiple sclerosis.

This chain joins TRBV28 and TRBJ2-7; D is unresolved. Trimming took off 7 bases at V and 6 bases at J, with 13 bases between the two ends. The germline V gene has CDR1 MDHEN and CDR2 SYDVKM. The CDR3 spans 12 residues. This CDR3 reads CASTRGPREQYF. As DNA, the CDR3 is TGTGCCAGCACCCGCGGCCCTCGCGAGCAGTACTTC.

The chain couples TRBV20-1 to TRBJ2-2; D gene unclear. Trimming took off 5 bases at V and 1 base at J, with 11 bases between the two ends. The CDR3 is made up of 14 amino acids. Germline CDR1 is DFQATT and CDR2 is SNEGSKA (reference sequence). The CDR3 loop reads CSAFGRQNTGELFF. For the CDR3, the DNA is TGCAGTGCTTTCGGACGGCAGAACACCGGGGAGCTGTTTTTT.

V and J are TRBV10-3 and TRBJ1-6; 8 bases are shared with TRBD1. The V gene end was trimmed by 5 bases and the J gene end by 10 bases; junction bases not matched to a gene: 7. The germline CDR1 and CDR2 sequences are ENHRY and SYGVKD. The CDR3 consists of 14 residues. The CDR3 loop is CAISTGTGPSPLHF. CDR3 nucleotide sequence: TGTGCCATCAGTACCGGGACAGGACCATCACCCCTCCACTTT.

This chain links TRBV29-1 with TRBJ2-2; 10 bases are shared with TRBD1. The CDR3 spans 17 residues. With 5 bases clipped from V and 1 base from J, the junction kept 10 bases outside the gene matches. From germline, CDR1 is SQVTM and CDR2 ANQGSEA. The CDR3, as DNA: TGCAGCGTTCCGGGACAGGGGTCATCCCTGAACACCGGGGAGCTGTTTTTT. Amino acid sequence: CSVPGQGSSLNTGELFF.

DNA for the CDR3: TGTGCCAGCAGGACAGAAATGAACACTGAAGCTTTCTTT. Its translation: CASRTEMNTEAFF. The chain links TRBV7-8 to TRBJ1-1; TRBD1 is a possible D gene (5 bases). Trimming pared 6 bases from V and 0 bases from J, leaving 8 bases between. There are 13 residues in the CDR3. Germline assignment: CDR1 SGHVS and CDR2 FQNEAQ.

V usage is TRBV5-1 and J usage is TRBJ2-7, with TRBD2 as a possible D gene (5 bases). Trimming removed 0 bases from V and 6 bases from J, with 7 bases in between. From germline, CDR1 is SGHRS and CDR2 YFSETQ. This CDR3 has 12 residues. The CDR3: CASSLDGVEQYF. Here the CDR3 DNA reads TGCGCCAGCAGCTTGGACGGGGTCGAGCAGTACTTC.

V is TRBV7-9 and J is TRBJ1-4, with 8 bases fitting TRBD1. Germline CDR1 reads SEHNR; CDR2 reads FQNEAQ (reference sequence). The CDR3 runs 15 residues. Trimming removed 5 bases from V and 6 bases from J; junction bases left unmatched: 8. In DNA, the CDR3 is TGTGCCAGCAGCAAGACAGGGGAGGTCGATGAAAAACTGTTTTTT. This encodes CASSKTGEVDEKLFF.

This clonotype occurred once. The chain uses TRBV4-2 and TRBJ2-3; a weak D match, TRBD2 (5 bases). V dropped 7 bases and J dropped 0 bases, with 14 bases sitting between them. CDR1 LGHNA and CDR2 YNFKEQ come from the germline V gene. CDR3 length: 15 amino acids. The CDR3 DNA sequence: TGTGCCAGCACCCCTAGCTGGACTAGCACAGATACGCAGTATTTT. Its translation is CASTPSWTSTDTQYF.

The rearrangement joins TRBV25-1 to TRBJ2-7, with D possibly being TRBD2 (6 bases). From germline, CDR1 is MGHDK and CDR2 SYGVNS. The CDR3 spans 13 residues. Trimming removed 4 bases from V and 4 bases from J, with 11 bases in between. This chain's CDR3 is CASSGRREYEQYF. CDR3 in DNA: TGTGCCAGCAGTGGACGCCGGGAGTACGAGCAGTACTTC.

This clonotype was seen only once. The V and J genes are TRBV28 and TRBJ2-1; 8 bases line up with TRBD1. This CDR3 has 15 amino acids. V trimming: 4 bases; J trimming: 6 bases; junction bases outside the gene matches: 8. Germline V gene data show CDR1 as MDHEN and CDR2 as SYDVKM. The CDR3 loop reads CASSYWTGKFNEQFF. The CDR3 region has the DNA TGTGCCAGCAGTTACTGGACAGGGAAGTTCAATGAGCAGTTCTTC. Variable domain in full (rest from reference TRBV28 and TRBJ2-1): DVKVTQSSRYLVKRTGEKVFLECVQDMDHENMFWYRQDPGLGLRLIYFSYDVKMKEKGDIPEGYSVSREKKERFSLILESASTNQTSMYLCASSYWTGKFNEQFFGPGTRLTVL.

The chain joins TRBV10-3 to TRBJ2-5; 7 bases align to TRBD2. CDR1 and CDR2 (germline): ENHRY, SYGVKD. Trimming cost V 0 bases and J 7 bases; bases outside gene matches: 5. The CDR3 runs 14 residues. CDR3 nucleotide sequence: TGTGCCATCAGTGAGTCGGGACTAACGGCGACCCAGTACTTC. This codes for CAISESGLTATQYF.

The chain joins TRBV5-1 to TRBJ2-6; no definite D call. Germline assignment: CDR1 SGHRS and CDR2 YFSETQ. Between the trimmed V and J ends, which lost 4 bases and 1 base, there was a span of 9 bases. The CDR3 is made up of 15 amino acids. This CDR3 is CASSREASGANVLTF. Here the CDR3 DNA reads TGCGCCAGCAGCAGAGAGGCTTCTGGGGCCAACGTCCTGACTTTC.

The chain joins TRBV4-3 to TRBJ1-1, with D perhaps matching TRBD1 (5 bases). CDR1 LGHNA and CDR2 YSLEER come from the germline V gene. There are 16 residues in the CDR3. Trimming took off 4 bases at V and 0 bases at J, with 15 bases between the two ends. For the CDR3, the DNA is TGCGCCAGCAGCCCCGCGGGGGTGGGGGTGAACACTGAAGCTTTCTTT. This encodes CASSPAGVGVNTEAFF.

This chain uses TRBV12-3 or TRBV12-4 with TRBJ1-1, with D perhaps TRBD1 (6 bases). The length of the CDR3 is 15 residues. Trimming took off 1 base at V and 1 base at J, with 10 bases between the two ends. As DNA, the CDR3 is TGTGCCAGCAGTTTAGAAGACAGGAGGAACACTGAAGCTTTCTTT. Translating gives CASSLEDRRNTEAFF.

The rearrangement joins TRBV10-1 to TRBJ1-2, with D possibly being TRBD1 (6 bases). CDR3 size: 11 residues. CDR1 is WNHNN, CDR2 SYGVQD, per germline (reference sequence). Between the trimmed V and J ends, which lost 10 bases and 8 bases, there was a span of 14 bases. The CDR3 spells CATLTGPGYTF. CDR3 sequence (DNA): TGCGCCACCCTGACAGGTCCCGGCTACACCTTC.

V usage is TRBV30 and J usage is TRBJ1-1, with D possibly matching TRBD1 (6 bases). Trimming shortened V by 3 bases and J by 3 bases, and 14 bases separated the two germline ends. The CDR3 spans 14 residues. Germline CDR1 reads GTSNPN; CDR2 reads SVGIG (reference sequence). The CDR3 reads CAWRTGAVYTEAFF. CDR3 nucleotides: TGTGCCTGGAGGACGGGGGCGGTCTACACTGAAGCTTTCTTT.

The genes are TRBV10-3 and TRBJ2-3, with 10 bases that match TRBD1. The CDR3 has 13 amino acids. The germline gives CDR1 ENHRY, CDR2 SYGVKD. The CDR3, as DNA: TGTGCGATTTCTGGACAGGGGGAAGATACGCAGTATTTT. Its translation is CAISGQGEDTQYF.

The CDR3 sequence: CASSRDRDTRYGYTF. As DNA, the CDR3 is TGTGCCAGCAGCCGCGACCGGGACACTCGCTATGGCTACACCTTC. The V and J genes are TRBV13 and TRBJ1-2; possible D gene TRBD1, 6 bases. Germline V CDR1 and CDR2: PRHDT, FYEKMQ (reference sequence). The length of the CDR3 is 15 residues. With 5 bases removed from V and 4 bases from J, the gap between germline ends came to 17 bases.

The chain is built from TRBV14 and TRBJ1-6; D gene ambiguous. This CDR3 has 16 amino acids. V was cut by 4 bases and J by 10 bases, with 20 bases left in between. CDR1 SGHDN and CDR2 FVKESK come from the germline V gene. Here the CDR3 DNA reads TGTGCCAGCAGCCGCCTAGCAGGCCTTACGAACTCACCCCTCCACTTT. Its protein is CASSRLAGLTNSPLHF.

The J gene is TRBJ2-1, the V gene TRBV5-1, with D possibly matching TRBD2 (5 bases). Trimming shortened V by 0 bases and J by 8 bases, and 12 bases separated the two germline ends. The CDR3 totals 14 residues. Germline V gene lookup returns CDR1 SGHRS and CDR2 YFSETQ. The CDR3 region is CASSLVRGSDEQFF. The CDR3 region has the DNA TGCGCCAGCAGCTTGGTTCGGGGAAGCGATGAGCAGTTCTTC.

This chain links TRBV12-3 or TRBV12-4 with TRBJ2-1; D gene uncertain. Trimming cost V 7 bases and J 7 bases, with 11 bases left between them. The CDR3 sequence is 12 residues long. As DNA, the CDR3 is TGTGCCAGCACGGTGTTGGGGAATGAGCAGTTCTTC. Its protein is CASTVLGNEQFF.

V usage is TRBV30 and J usage is TRBJ2-7; unclear D gene. CDR1 and CDR2 from the germline V gene are GTSNPN and SVGIG (reference sequence). The CDR3 has 11 amino acids. V gave up 5 bases and J gave up 3 bases, with 8 bases separating them. The CDR3, as DNA: TGTGCCTGGCCCTCCATCTACGAGCAGTACTTC. Protein product: CAWPSIYEQYF. Based on the CDR3 plus reference TRBV30 and TRBJ2-7, the full variable domain is SQTIHQWPATLVQPVGSPLSLECTVEGTSNPNLYWYRQAAGRGLQLLFYSVGIGQISSEVPQNLSASRPQDRQFILSSKKLLLSDSGFYLCAWPSIYEQYFGPGTRLTVT.

The chain recombines TRBV29-1 with TRBJ2-1, with D perhaps matching TRBD1 or TRBD2 (5 bases each). Trimming shortened V by 4 bases and J by 6 bases, and 19 bases separated the two germline ends. Germline loops: CDR1 SQVTM, CDR2 ANQGSEA. There are 15 residues in the CDR3. CDR3 sequence reads: CSVGRAGRWGNEQFF. The CDR3 nucleotides are TGCAGCGTTGGTAGGGCAGGGAGATGGGGCAATGAGCAGTTCTTC.

Here the CDR3 reads CASRTGFSETQYF. The CDR3 nucleotides read TGTGCCAGCAGGACAGGGTTTTCGGAGACCCAGTACTTC. The chain recombines TRBV2 with TRBJ2-5, with 7 bases that match TRBD1. Germline CDR1 is SNHLY and CDR2 is FYNNEI. V shed 6 bases and J 5 bases; nucleotides not matched to a gene: 6. This CDR3 has 13 residues.

The chain has TRBV29-1 and TRBJ1-1, with D unclear. The CDR3 totals 15 residues. The V and J ends lost 5 bases and 4 bases respectively, with 20 bases between them. The germline CDR1 and CDR2 sequences are SQVTM and ANQGSEA. CDR3 bases: TGCAGCGTTCAATGGAATGGACTTATTCCCACTGAAGCTTTCTTT. Protein: CSVQWNGLIPTEAFF.

The chain is built from TRBV20-1 and TRBJ2-5; D remains unclear. In germline, CDR1 is DFQATT, CDR2 SNEGSKA (reference sequence). The CDR3 loop spans 12 amino acids. Trimming removed 6 bases from V and 7 bases from J, with 15 bases in between. The chain's CDR3 is CSATQVGSTQYF. The CDR3 bases are TGCAGTGCGACTCAGGTGGGGTCGACCCAGTACTTC.

A single count supports this clonotype. V usage is TRBV27 and J usage is TRBJ1-1, with D possibly being TRBD1 (6 bases). Per germline, CDR1 MNHEY and CDR2 SMNVEV (reference sequence). This CDR3 has 17 amino acids. The V end was cut by 6 bases, the J end by 6 bases, with 26 bases between. The CDR3 here is CASSTTSQGTLEAEAFF. CDR3 sequence (DNA): TGTGCCAGCAGCACAACTTCCCAGGGGACCCTCGAGGCTGAAGCTTTCTTT.